Listed below are T cell receptor beta chains from one sample, sequenced in a study. TCRdb processed the RT-PCR reads anew with MiXCR; each CDR3 protein has one entry. The repertoire has about 700,000 distinct CDR3 sequences, 14% of them found once; the top ten carry 3.6%. Sequencing input: memory CD4+ T cells from blood. These receptors all come from a female donor in good health, serving as a healthy control. The CDR3 runs from the conserved cysteine through the conserved F or W. Each record gives: clone size, D gene, V gene, J gene, CDR3 protein, CDR3 DNA. A D gene is named only where the DNA matches it firmly. Not every row has a clone size; where given, it reads once, few, many or a size class.

>.|TRBD1|TRBV20-1|TRBJ1-4
CSASGGFGEKLFF
TGCAGTGCTTCAGGGGGGTTTGGGGAAAAACTGTTTTTT
>few|TRBD2|TRBV5-6|TRBJ2-3
CASNLAGGTDTQYF
TGTGCCAGCAATCTAGCGGGGGGGACAGATACGCAGTATTTT
>many|.|TRBV24-1|TRBJ2-5
CATSDRGETQYF
TGTGCCACCAGTGACCGAGGAGAGACCCAGTACTTC
>.|TRBD2|TRBV20-1|TRBJ2-7
CSARDSSGINEQYF
TGCAGTGCTAGAGATTCTAGCGGGATTAACGAGCAGTACTTC
>many|.|TRBV7-6|TRBJ2-7
CASSLGQAGVSEQYF
TGTGCCAGCAGCTTAGGACAGGCGGGGGTTAGCGAGCAGTACTTC
>few|.|TRBV20-1|TRBJ2-2
CSARERGRGTGELFF
TGCAGTGCTAGAGAGAGGGGCAGGGGAACCGGGGAGCTGTTTTTT
>.|TRBD1|TRBV11-2|TRBJ1-4
CASSLFRTGGAGEKLFF
TGTGCCAGCAGCCTTTTTAGGACAGGGGGCGCAGGTGAAAAACTGTTTTTT
>.|TRBD1|TRBV28|TRBJ1-3
CASRRTGAGNTIYF
TGTGCCAGCAGGCGGACAGGAGCTGGAAACACCATATATTTT
>many|.|TRBV7-3|TRBJ2-4
CASSLEDTSIQYF
TGTGCCAGCAGCTTAGAGGACACTTCCATTCAGTACTTC
>.|TRBD1|TRBV20-1|TRBJ1-1
CSASWRTGGGTEAFF
TGCAGTGCTTCCTGGAGGACAGGAGGCGGCACTGAAGCTTTCTTT
>few|.|TRBV6-1|TRBJ1-2
CASSKNFPPYGYTF
TGTGCCAGCAGCAAAAACTTTCCGCCGTACGGCTACACCTTC
>few|TRBD1|TRBV5-1|TRBJ2-5
CASSLAFGQGQTQYF
TGCGCCAGCAGCTTAGCATTCGGACAGGGGCAGACCCAGTACTTC
>few|.|TRBV3-1|TRBJ2-7
CASSPHASREQYF
TGTGCCAGCAGCCCCCACGCCTCAAGGGAGCAGTACTTC
>few|TRBD2|TRBV19|TRBJ2-1
CASSGSSGRVLNEQFF
TGTGCCAGTAGTGGATCTAGCGGGAGGGTTCTCAATGAGCAGTTCTTC
>.|.|TRBV20-1|TRBJ1-2
CSARDGTGGITDGYTF
TGCAGTGCTAGAGATGGGACGGGGGGTATAACTGATGGCTACACCTTC
>many|.|TRBV5-1|TRBJ2-7
CASSSTEGPDDEQYF
TGCGCCAGCAGCTCAACCGAGGGGCCCGATGACGAGCAGTACTTC
>many|TRBD2|TRBV7-7|TRBJ2-3
CASSTVAGGGTDTQYF
TGTGCCAGCAGCACCGTAGCGGGGGGTGGCACAGATACGCAGTATTTT
>few|TRBD1|TRBV4-2|TRBJ1-1
CASSQDREGYTEAFF
TGTGCCAGCAGCCAGGACAGGGAGGGGTACACTGAAGCTTTCTTT
>few|.|TRBV7-9|TRBJ1-5
CASSSSSTGNQPQHF
TGTGCCAGCAGCTCGTCCTCGACAGGCAATCAGCCCCAGCATTTT
>few|.|TRBV20-1|TRBJ2-7
CSARDQLGQTMSGSSYEQYF
TGCAGTGCTAGAGACCAGCTGGGACAGACTATGAGCGGGAGCTCCTACGAGCAGTACTTC
>many|.|TRBV6-6|TRBJ2-5
CASSYTSGQETQYF
TGTGCCAGCAGTTATACCTCGGGTCAAGAGACCCAGTACTTC
>.|.|TRBV12-3/TRBV12-4|TRBJ1-1
CASSLAPGRFF
TGTGCCAGCAGTTTGGCCCCAGGCCGTTTCTTT
>many|.|TRBV20-1|TRBJ2-3
CSTRVGSGLDTQYF
TGCAGTACCCGTGTCGGATCAGGTTTAGATACGCAGTATTTT
>many|.|TRBV6-5|TRBJ1-4
CASSSPTSTGEKLFF
TGTGCCAGCAGTTCCCCGACATCCACGGGGGAAAAACTGTTTTTT
>.|TRBD1|TRBV9|TRBJ1-5
CASSRTGGVNQPQHF
TGTGCCAGCAGCCGGACAGGGGGCGTCAATCAGCCCCAGCATTTT
>.|.|TRBV11-1|TRBJ1-2
CASSFTGRDGYTF
TGTGCCAGCAGCTTCACAGGGAGGGATGGCTACACCTTC
>few|.|TRBV9|TRBJ2-2
CASSARPRGHTGELFF
TGTGCCAGCAGCGCACGACCCCGGGGGCACACCGGGGAGCTGTTTTTT
>.|.|TRBV10-3|TRBJ1-4
CAISDPGGADEKLFF
TGTGCCATCAGTGATCCGGGGGGCGCCGACGAAAAACTGTTTTTT
>.|.|TRBV5-4|TRBJ2-1
CASSVVTGGPPFF
TGTGCCAGCAGCGTCGTAACCGGGGGTCCCCCGTTCTTC
>few|TRBD1|TRBV18|TRBJ2-2
CASSSVGTENTGELFF
TGTGCCAGCTCATCTGTCGGGACAGAGAACACCGGGGAGCTGTTTTTT
>many|.|TRBV12-3/TRBV12-4|TRBJ2-1
CASSLGVGGNEQFF
TGTGCCAGCAGTTTGGGAGTCGGGGGCAATGAGCAGTTCTTC
>.|TRBD1|TRBV7-2|TRBJ2-7
CASSLVNGQGNF
TGTGCCAGCAGCTTAGTGAACGGACAGGGGAACTTC
>.|.|TRBV5-1|TRBJ2-7
CASSFSSLPGSSYEQYF
TGCGCCAGCAGCTTTAGTTCCCTTCCTGGGAGCTCCTACGAGCAGTACTTC
>many|.|TRBV28|TRBJ2-1
CASSLRDNEQFF
TGTGCCAGCAGTTTACGAGACAATGAGCAGTTCTTC
>.|.|TRBV12-3/TRBV12-4|TRBJ2-3
CASSLAQRDTQYF
TGTGCCAGCAGTTTAGCCCAGAGGGATACGCAGTATTTT
>many|TRBD2|TRBV9|TRBJ2-7
CASSPRDTSGRHEQYF
TGTGCCAGCAGCCCCCGGGATACTAGCGGGAGACACGAGCAGTACTTC
>few|.|TRBV14|TRBJ1-1
CASSRLGVRTEAFF
TGTGCCAGCAGCCGCCTTGGGGTGAGAACTGAAGCTTTCTTT
>.|.|TRBV7-9|TRBJ1-2
CASSSTDAGPGYTF
TGTGCCAGCAGCTCAACGGACGCCGGCCCAGGCTACACCTTC
>few|.|TRBV7-2|TRBJ2-4
CASSLQNIQYF
TGTGCCAGCAGCCTTCAAAACATTCAGTACTTC
>.|.|TRBV18|TRBJ1-5
CASSPDRQINQPQHF
TGTGCCAGCTCCCCGGATAGGCAGATCAATCAGCCCCAGCATTTT
>few|.|TRBV5-1|TRBJ2-5
CASSLRGSVETQYF
TGCGCCAGCAGCTTGCGAGGAAGTGTAGAGACCCAGTACTTC
>.|TRBD1|TRBV3-1|TRBJ1-2
CASSRGGGESYGYAF
TGTGCCAGCAGCCGCGGAGGGGGCGAGAGCTATGGCTACGCCTTC
>.|.|TRBV4-2|TRBJ1-5
CASSPQSGGRGYSNQPQHF
TGTGCCAGCAGCCCCCAAAGTGGAGGGAGAGGGTATAGCAATCAGCCCCAGCATTTT
>many|.|TRBV5-1|TRBJ1-1
CASSLGAGFENTEAFF
TGCGCCAGCAGCTTGGGGGCAGGGTTTGAGAACACTGAAGCTTTCTTT
>.|.|TRBV7-3|TRBJ2-2
CASSQPAGYDTGELFF
TGTGCCAGCAGCCAACCTGCGGGATATGACACCGGGGAGCTGTTTTTT
>.|TRBD1|TRBV5-1|TRBJ1-2
CASSQTTGQGSYGYTF
TGCGCCAGCAGCCAAACCACGGGACAGGGGAGCTATGGCTACACCTTC
>many|TRBD2|TRBV7-3|TRBJ2-7
CASSPGTSGSNEQYF
TGTGCCAGCAGCCCCGGGACTAGCGGGAGCAACGAGCAGTACTTC
>.|TRBD2|TRBV2|TRBJ2-7
CASSGGTSPREQYF
TGTGCCAGCAGTGGTGGGACTAGCCCGCGCGAGCAGTACTTC
>.|.|TRBV19|TRBJ1-5
CASSWAQDQPQHF
TGTGCCAGTTCATGGGCCCAGGATCAGCCCCAGCATTTT
>few|.|TRBV20-1|TRBJ2-7
CSARGEAGHEQYF
TGCAGTGCTAGAGGAGAAGCAGGACACGAGCAGTACTTC
>.|TRBD1|TRBV12-3/TRBV12-4|TRBJ1-2
CASSNPDRGRGYTF
TGTGCCAGCAGTAATCCAGACAGGGGCCGCGGCTACACCTTC
>.|.|TRBV20-1|TRBJ1-4
CSAAFLGAVTEKLFF
TGCAGTGCCGCCTTTCTGGGGGCCGTTACTGAAAAACTGTTTTTT